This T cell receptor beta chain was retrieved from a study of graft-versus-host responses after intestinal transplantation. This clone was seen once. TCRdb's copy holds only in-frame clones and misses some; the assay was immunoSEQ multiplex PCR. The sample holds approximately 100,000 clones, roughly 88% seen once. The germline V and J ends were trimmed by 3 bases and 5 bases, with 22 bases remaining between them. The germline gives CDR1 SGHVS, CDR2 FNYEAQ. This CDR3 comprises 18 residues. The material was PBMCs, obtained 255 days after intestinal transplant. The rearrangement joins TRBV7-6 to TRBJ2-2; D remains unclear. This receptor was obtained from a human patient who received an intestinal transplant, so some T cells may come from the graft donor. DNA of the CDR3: TGTGCCAGCAGCTTGACAATATCAGCGACAAAACTAACCGGGGAGCTGTTTTTT. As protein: CASSLTISATKLTGELFF.